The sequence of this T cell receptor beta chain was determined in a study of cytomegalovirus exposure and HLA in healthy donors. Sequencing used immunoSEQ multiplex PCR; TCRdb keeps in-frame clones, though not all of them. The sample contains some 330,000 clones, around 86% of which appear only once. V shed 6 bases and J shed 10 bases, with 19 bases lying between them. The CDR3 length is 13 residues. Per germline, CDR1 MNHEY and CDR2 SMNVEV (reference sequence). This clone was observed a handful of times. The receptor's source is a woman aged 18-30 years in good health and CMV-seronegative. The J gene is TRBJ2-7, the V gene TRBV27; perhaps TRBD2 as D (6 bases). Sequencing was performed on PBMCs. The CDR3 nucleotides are TGTGCCAGCAGCCTCGGTTTCCTGCGGGAACAGTACTTC. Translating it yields CASSLGFLREQYF.